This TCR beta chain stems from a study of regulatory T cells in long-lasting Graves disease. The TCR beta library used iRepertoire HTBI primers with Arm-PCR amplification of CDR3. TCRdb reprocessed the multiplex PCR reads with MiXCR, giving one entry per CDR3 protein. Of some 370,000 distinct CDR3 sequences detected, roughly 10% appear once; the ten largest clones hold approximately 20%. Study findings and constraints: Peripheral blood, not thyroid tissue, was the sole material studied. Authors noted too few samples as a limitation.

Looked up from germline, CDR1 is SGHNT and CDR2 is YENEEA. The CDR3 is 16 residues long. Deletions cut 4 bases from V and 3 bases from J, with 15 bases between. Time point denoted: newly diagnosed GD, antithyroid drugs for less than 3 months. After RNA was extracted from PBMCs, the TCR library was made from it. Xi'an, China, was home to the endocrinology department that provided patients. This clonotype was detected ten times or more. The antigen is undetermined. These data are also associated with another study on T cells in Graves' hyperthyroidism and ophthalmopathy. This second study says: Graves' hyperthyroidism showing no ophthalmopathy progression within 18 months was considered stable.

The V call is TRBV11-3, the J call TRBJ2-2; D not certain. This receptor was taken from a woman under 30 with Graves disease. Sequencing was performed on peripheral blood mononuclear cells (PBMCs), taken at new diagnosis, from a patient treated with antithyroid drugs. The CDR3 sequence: CASSSLGSHYTGELFF. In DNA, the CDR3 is TGTGCCAGCAGCTCGCTCGGGTCACACTACACCGGGGAGCTGTTTTTT.